This TCR beta chain was sequenced in a study of human T cells and chemical hapten exposure. Per germline, CDR1 MNHEY and CDR2 SMNVEV (reference sequence). Trimming removed 2 bases from V and 0 bases from J, with 11 bases in between. This CDR3 is built from 17 residues. The study's library attached unique molecular identifiers to single cDNA molecules. In TCRdb, the RACE reads were re-called with MiXCR into one record per CDR3 protein. The profile shows roughly 380,000 distinct CDR3 sequences, 4.5% to 6% of them singletons. This clonotype was seen a few times. Time point given: pre-sensitization, week 0. The treatment: therapeutic diphenylcyclopropenone sensitization with weekly scalp DPC. Alopecia patients deemed DPC-suitable, aged 18 to 70, excluding pregnancy.

This clonotype was obtained from a woman in her forties or fifties with alopecia areata. Some clones in this sample may be carry-over from other donors' samples. The source was whole blood, collected in connection with sensitization to the hapten diphenylcyclopropenone (DPC). This rearrangement joins TRBV27 to TRBJ2-6, with no clear D. This chain's CDR3 is CASSLRLHYSGANVLTF. CDR3 sequence (DNA): TGTGCCAGCAGTTTACGATTACATTACTCTGGGGCCAACGTCCTGACTTTC.